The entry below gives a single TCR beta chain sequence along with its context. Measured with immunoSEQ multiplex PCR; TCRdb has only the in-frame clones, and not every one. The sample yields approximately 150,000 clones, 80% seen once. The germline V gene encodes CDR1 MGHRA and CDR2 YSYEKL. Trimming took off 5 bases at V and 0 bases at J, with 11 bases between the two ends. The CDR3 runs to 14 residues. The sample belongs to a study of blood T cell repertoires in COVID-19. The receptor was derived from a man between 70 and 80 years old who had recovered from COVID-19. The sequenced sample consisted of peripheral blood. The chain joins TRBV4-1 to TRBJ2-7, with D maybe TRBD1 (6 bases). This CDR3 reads CASSSRDNSYEQYF. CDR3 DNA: TGCGCCAGCAGCTCCCGGGACAACTCCTACGAGCAGTACTTC.